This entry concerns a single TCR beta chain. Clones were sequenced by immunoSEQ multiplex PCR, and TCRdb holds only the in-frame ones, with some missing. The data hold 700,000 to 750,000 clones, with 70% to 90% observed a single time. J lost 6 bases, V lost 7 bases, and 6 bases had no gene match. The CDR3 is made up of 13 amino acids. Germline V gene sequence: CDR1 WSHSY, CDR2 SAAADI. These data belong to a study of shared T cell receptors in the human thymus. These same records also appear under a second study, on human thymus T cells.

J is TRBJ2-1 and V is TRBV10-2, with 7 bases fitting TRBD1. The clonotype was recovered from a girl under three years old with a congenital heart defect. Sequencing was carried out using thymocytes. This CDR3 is CASTGQRINEQFF. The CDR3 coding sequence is TGCGCCAGCACGGGACAGAGAATCAATGAGCAGTTCTTC.